A single sample gave rise to the 26 T cell receptor beta chains below, sequenced in a study of blood T cell repertoires in COVID-19. Repertoires were generated with immunoSEQ multiplex PCR, while TCRdb's copy carries only in-frame clones and drops some. The data hold about 230,000 clones, with over 70% observed a single time. The source material was PBMCs or T cells enriched from blood (not recorded which). These receptors originate from a woman aged 25-40 years who had been exposed to COVID-19.

In this sample, this clone turned up once. The CDR3 coding sequence is TGCGCCAGCAGCCAAGATCGGGTCGGGGTGGGGGGATCCTACGAGCAGTACTTC. Protein: CASSQDRVGVGGSYEQYF. This chain joins TRBV4-1 and TRBJ2-7, with D perhaps matching TRBD2 (6 bases). CDR3 length: 18 residues. The V end was cut by 0 bases, the J end by 1 base, with 19 bases between. Per germline, CDR1 MGHRA and CDR2 YSYEKL.

The genes are TRBV2 and TRBJ2-1, with 9 bases identical to TRBD2. Germline CDR1 and CDR2: SNHLY and FYNNEI. The V and J ends lost 5 bases and 5 bases, in that order; junction bases with no gene match: 7. This CDR3 is built from 15 residues. CDR3 in amino acids: CASSPLAGNHNEQFF. Written as DNA, the CDR3 is TGTGCCAGCAGTCCTCTAGCGGGAAATCACAATGAGCAGTTCTTC.

This chain connects TRBV5-8 to TRBJ2-7, with 10 bases lining up with TRBD2. Germline-derived CDR1 and CDR2 are SGHTS and YDEGEE. CDR3 length: 16 residues. The junction had 9 bases not matched to a gene; V was cut back by 0 bases and J by 6 bases. CDR3 in amino acids: CASSLVIPSGRGEQYF. DNA of the CDR3: TGTGCCAGCAGCTTGGTGATTCCCAGCGGGAGGGGCGAGCAGTACTTC.

The V call is TRBV27, the J call TRBJ2-7, with TRBD1 as a possible D gene (6 bases). V was cut by 6 bases and J by 5 bases, with 17 bases left in between. The germline gives CDR1 MNHEY, CDR2 SMNVEV (reference sequence). The CDR3 totals 14 residues. DNA of the CDR3: TGTGCCAGCAGCCCCACAGGGATCGGGGACGAGCAGTACTTC. Encoded protein: CASSPTGIGDEQYF.

This sequence joins TRBV15 and TRBJ1-1, with D possibly being TRBD1 (5 bases). The germline V and J ends were trimmed by 6 bases and 0 bases, with 11 bases remaining between them. Germline loops: CDR1 LNHNV, CDR2 YYDKDF (reference sequence). The CDR3 contains 14 residues. DNA of the CDR3: TGTGCCACCAGGGCAGGGCCTATGAACACTGAAGCTTTCTTT. Its protein is CATRAGPMNTEAFF. Complete variable domain (other parts from reference TRBV15 and TRBJ1-1): DAMVIQNPRYQVTQFGKPVTLSCSQTLNHNVMYWYQQKSSQAPKLLFHYYDKDFNNEADTPDNFQSRRPNTSFCFLDIRSPGLGDTAMYLCATRAGPMNTEAFFGQGTRLTVV.

The J gene is TRBJ2-7, the V gene TRBV27; 9 bases fit TRBD2. There are 18 residues in the CDR3. CDR1 and CDR2 (germline): MNHEY, SMNVEV (reference sequence). V lost 7 bases and J lost 1; bases outside the gene matches: 17. The CDR3: CASTPRSGRITISYEQYF. CDR3 sequence (DNA): TGTGCCAGCACCCCTAGGAGCGGGAGGATCACGATTTCCTACGAGCAGTACTTC.

The chain joins TRBV2 to TRBJ1-1; 8 bases fit TRBD1. The CDR3 has 16 residues. From germline, CDR1 is SNHLY and CDR2 FYNNEI. V shed 7 bases, J shed 4 bases, and the junction held 14 bases outside the gene matches. The CDR3 DNA reads TGTGCCAGCATGAGGACAGGGTTTGGGAAGGGCACTGAAGCTTTCTTT. The encoded protein is CASMRTGFGKGTEAFF.

The J gene is TRBJ1-2, the V gene TRBV2; TRBD1 matches at 7 bases. Trimming at V came to 6 bases and at J to 0 bases, leaving 7 bases not matched to a gene. Germline V gene lookup returns CDR1 SNHLY and CDR2 FYNNEI. The CDR3 is 15 amino acids. The CDR3 region has the DNA TGTGCCAGCAGACCGGAGACAGGGTCTAACTATGGCTACACCTTC. Translating gives CASRPETGSNYGYTF.

This chain uses TRBV12-3 or TRBV12-4 with TRBJ1-1; D gene ambiguous. The CDR3 loop spans 13 amino acids. Trimming shortened V by 5 bases and J by 5 bases, and 12 bases separated the two germline ends. The CDR3, as DNA: TGTGCCAGCAGTGTTGCCAGGAAAACTGAAGCTTTCTTT. As protein: CASSVARKTEAFF.

V gene TRBV30 combines with J gene TRBJ2-7; 8 bases map to TRBD2. J lost 7 bases, V lost 7 bases, and 6 bases had no gene match. Germline CDR1 GTSNPN, CDR2 SVGIG (reference sequence). The CDR3 spans 11 residues. CDR3 nucleotide sequence: TGTGCCTCTGAGCGGGAGAGGGAGCAGTACTTC. Residues: CASEREREQYF.

The chain employs TRBV4-1 and TRBJ2-1; 7 nucleotides line up with TRBD2. This CDR3 spans 16 amino acids. CDR1 and CDR2 (germline): MGHRA, YSYEKL. Trimming at V came to 0 bases and at J to 0 bases, leaving 2 bases not matched to a gene. DNA of the CDR3: TGCGCCAGCAGCCAAGAAGGCGGGAGCTCCTACAATGAGCAGTTCTTC. Translation: CASSQEGGSSYNEQFF.

This sequence joins TRBV7-9 and TRBJ1-2; 8 bases are a match to TRBD1. The CDR3 loop spans 15 amino acids. Germline V gene data show CDR1 as SEHNR and CDR2 as FQNEAQ (reference sequence). V lost 5 bases to trimming and J lost 3 bases; unmatched junction nucleotides: 8. In DNA, the CDR3 is TGTGCCAGCAGCACCGGGACAGGAGACTACTATGGCTACACCTTC. Residues: CASSTGTGDYYGYTF.

The rearrangement uses TRBV6-5 and TRBJ2-7; D is perhaps TRBD1 (6 bases). This CDR3 is 13 amino acids long. The ends were cut back, 10 bases at V and 1 base at J, with 14 bases in the middle. Germline V lookup: CDR1 MNHEY, CDR2 SVGAGI. The CDR3 region has the DNA TGTGCCACCAAAGGGACACATTCCTACGAGCAGTACTTC. Its protein is CATKGTHSYEQYF.

This sequence joins TRBV7-9 and TRBJ1-1, with TRBD1 matching over 7 bases. CDR3 size: 16 residues. Germline V gene sequence: CDR1 SEHNR, CDR2 FQNEAQ (reference sequence). The junction had 10 bases not matched to a gene; V was cut back by 5 bases and J by 1 base. The CDR3 bases are TGTGCCAGCAGCCTCGGGACAGTAACGAAGAACACTGAAGCTTTCTTT. Protein: CASSLGTVTKNTEAFF.

The chain couples TRBV16 to TRBJ2-1, with 7 bases identical to TRBD2. The CDR3 covers 17 residues. Trimming took 1 base from V and 9 from J; bases not matched to a gene: 15. Germline CDR1 and CDR2: KGHSY and FQNENV. The CDR3 DNA sequence: TGTGCCAGCAGCCAATTCGATCAGACTAGCATCGTAGGTGAGCAGTTCTTC. Its protein is CASSQFDQTSIVGEQFF.

The chain couples TRBV19 to TRBJ1-2; D is ambiguous. Trimming cost V 5 bases and J 2 bases, with 15 bases left between them. Germline CDR1 reads LNHDA; CDR2 reads SQIVND (reference sequence). This CDR3 region has 15 residues. The CDR3 bases are TGTGCCAGTAGTGCCCCGGAGGCACTCAACTATGGCTACACCTTC. Its protein product is CASSAPEALNYGYTF.

CDR3 protein: CASSGLQGTGELFF. In DNA, the CDR3 is TGCGCCAGCAGCGGATTACAGGGAACCGGGGAGCTGTTTTTT. The chain has TRBV5-1 and TRBJ2-2; possible D gene TRBD1, 6 bases. Germline V gives CDR1 SGHRS, CDR2 YFSETQ. Trimming took 4 bases from V and 5 from J, leaving 12 bases between them. The CDR3 is 14 residues long.

The chain combines TRBV3-1 (or the pseudogene TRBV3-2) with TRBJ2-6, with 8 bases aligning to TRBD1. Looked up from germline, CDR1 is LGHDT and CDR2 is YNNKEL (reference sequence). This CDR3 has 16 amino acids. The V and J ends lost 8 bases and 2 bases, in that order; junction bases with no gene match: 8. In nucleotides, the CDR3 is TGTGCCAGCGGAATTCAGGGGGCAGCTGGGGCCAACGTCCTGACTTTC. This gives the protein CASGIQGAAGANVLTF.

The rearrangement joins TRBV30 to TRBJ1-1; possible D gene TRBD1, 6 bases. There are 14 residues in the CDR3. Trimming left V 2 bases short and J 0 bases short, with 10 bases between. Germline V CDR1 and CDR2: GTSNPN, SVGIG (reference sequence). CDR3 nucleotide sequence: TGTGCCTGGAGTACCGGGACATTGAACACTGAAGCTTTCTTT. Translation: CAWSTGTLNTEAFF.

This clone was recorded only once. The gene calls are TRBV5-1 and TRBJ2-7, with 9 bases lining up with TRBD1. The CDR3 spans 14 residues. J gave up 0 bases and V 2 bases, and 0 bases lay outside the gene matches. The germline V gene has CDR1 SGHRS and CDR2 YFSETQ. CDR3 amino acids: CASSLQGASYEQYF. CDR3 bases: TGCGCCAGCAGCTTACAGGGGGCCTCCTACGAGCAGTACTTC.

This clone was detected only a few times. The gene calls are TRBV5-1 and TRBJ1-2, with 7 bases aligning to TRBD1. J lost 4 bases, V lost 1 base, and 10 bases had no gene match. CDR1 SGHRS and CDR2 YFSETQ come from the germline V gene. The CDR3 sequence is 16 residues long. CDR3 sequence: CASSLFAGRQGYGYTF. DNA of the CDR3: TGCGCCAGCAGCTTGTTTGCAGGAAGACAGGGCTATGGCTACACCTTC.

In this sample, this clone turned up once. The V and J genes are TRBV30 and TRBJ1-2, with D possibly matching TRBD1 (6 bases). V dropped 4 bases and J dropped 6 bases, with 21 bases sitting between them. CDR1 is GTSNPN, CDR2 SVGIG, per germline (reference sequence). This CDR3 contains 15 residues. The CDR3 loop reads CAWIKGYREIDGYTF. The CDR3 DNA reads TGTGCCTGGATAAAAGGGTACAGGGAAATCGATGGCTACACCTTC.

This clone was found once. The V gene is TRBV7-2, the J gene TRBJ2-5, with 9 nucleotides matching TRBD2. Germline V gene data show CDR1 as SGHTA and CDR2 as FQGNSA. CDR3 length: 13 residues. J gave up 6 bases and V 4 bases, and 3 bases lay outside the gene matches. This chain's CDR3 is CASSSLAGQTQYF. Here the CDR3 DNA reads TGTGCCAGCAGCTCGCTAGCGGGACAGACCCAGTACTTC.

This clone appeared a few times. The chain links TRBV5-4 to TRBJ2-3; 7 nucleotides align to TRBD2. Trimming cost V 4 bases and J 2 bases; bases outside gene matches: 13. From germline, CDR1 is SGHNT and CDR2 YYREEE (reference sequence). The CDR3 contains 17 residues. CDR3: CASSTPLGGSITDTQYF. CDR3 nucleotides: TGTGCCAGCAGCACTCCTTTGGGCGGGAGCATCACAGATACGCAGTATTTT.

This rearrangement joins TRBV10-3 to TRBJ1-6; D is undetermined. V was pared by 6 bases and J by 7 bases, with 22 bases between. CDR3 size: 17 residues. CDR1 ENHRY and CDR2 SYGVKD come from the germline V gene. This CDR3 reads CAISPGKWKTGNSPLHF. CDR3 DNA: TGTGCCATCAGCCCCGGAAAGTGGAAGACGGGGAATTCACCCCTCCACTTT.

The chain couples TRBV3-1 (or the pseudogene TRBV3-2) to TRBJ2-1; TRBD2 is a possible D gene (5 bases). Looked up from germline, CDR1 is LGHDT and CDR2 is YNNKEL (reference sequence). Trimming shortened V by 0 bases and J by 8 bases, and 11 bases separated the two germline ends. The CDR3 contains 14 residues. The CDR3 DNA reads TGTGCCAGCAGCCAAGATGACTATGCTTATGAGCAGTTCTTC. Amino acids: CASSQDDYAYEQFF.